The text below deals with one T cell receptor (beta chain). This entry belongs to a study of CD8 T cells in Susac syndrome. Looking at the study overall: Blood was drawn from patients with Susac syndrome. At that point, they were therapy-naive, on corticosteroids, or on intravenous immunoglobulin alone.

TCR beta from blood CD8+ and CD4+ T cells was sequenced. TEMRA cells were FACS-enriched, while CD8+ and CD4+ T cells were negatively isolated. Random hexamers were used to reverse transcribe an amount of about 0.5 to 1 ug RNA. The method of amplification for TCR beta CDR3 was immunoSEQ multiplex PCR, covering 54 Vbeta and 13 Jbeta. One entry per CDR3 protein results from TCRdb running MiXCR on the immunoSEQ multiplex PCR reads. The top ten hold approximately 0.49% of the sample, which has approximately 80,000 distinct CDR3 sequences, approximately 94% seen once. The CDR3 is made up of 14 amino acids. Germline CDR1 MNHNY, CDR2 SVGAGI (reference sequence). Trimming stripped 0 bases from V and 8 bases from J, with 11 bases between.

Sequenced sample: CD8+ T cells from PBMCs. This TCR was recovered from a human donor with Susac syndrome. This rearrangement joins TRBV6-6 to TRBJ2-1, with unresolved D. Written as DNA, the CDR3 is TGTGCCAGCAGTTACTCTGTCAGAGCCGATGAGCAGTTCTTC. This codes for CASSYSVRADEQFF.